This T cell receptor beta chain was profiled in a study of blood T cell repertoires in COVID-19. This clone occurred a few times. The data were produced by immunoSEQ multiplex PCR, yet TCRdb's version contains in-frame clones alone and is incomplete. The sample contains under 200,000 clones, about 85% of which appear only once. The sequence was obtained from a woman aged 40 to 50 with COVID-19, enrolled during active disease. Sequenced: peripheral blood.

The CDR3 DNA reads as TGCGCCAGCAGCCAAGGAGCCTACGAGCAGTACTTC. Its translation is CASSQGAYEQYF. V is TRBV4-1 and J is TRBJ2-7; D unclear. V gave up 1 base and J gave up 2 bases, with 3 bases separating them. The CDR3 is 12 amino acids. Germline V gene data show CDR1 as MGHRA and CDR2 as YSYEKL.